The TCR beta chain described here comes from a study of beta chain features in type 1 diabetes. Findings and caveats of the study: Shortening of TCRB CDR3s, moderate but significant, appeared in all four CD4+ subsets of Type 1 diabetes patients. TCRB rearrangement may or may not be influenced by HLA type; here this remained unresolved. Since sequencing was performed on cDNA, cells with high TCR expression could be over-represented.

CDR3 size: 13 residues. The ends were cut back, 4 bases at V and 6 bases at J, with 13 bases in the middle. Germline-derived CDR1 and CDR2 are GTSNPN and SVGIG (reference sequence). The isolated RNA, all of it, was reverse transcribed, so expressed TCRB transcripts were what got sequenced. Clones were read by immunoSEQ multiplex PCR, and TCRdb kept only the in-frame ones, dropping some. Of approximately 730,000 clones in the sample, 13% are singletons; the top ten hold approximately 0.021%. A word on this clone: Its antigen remains unknown.

The sample consisted of naive CD4+ T cells from blood. The chain carries TRBV30 and TRBJ1-5; D perhaps matches TRBD1 (5 bases). The TCR was taken from a man between 18 and 29 years old with type 1 diabetes. The CDR3 loop reads CAWKEGLGQPQHF. DNA for the CDR3: TGTGCCTGGAAGGAGGGGCTCGGTCAGCCCCAGCATTTT.